The 15 T cell receptor beta chains listed next were all sequenced from one sample in a study of T cells in localized non-small cell lung cancer. Profiled with immunoSEQ multiplex PCR; TCRdb holds only in-frame clones, not every one. Altogether fewer than 30,000 clones are present, around 89% being singletons, with the ten largest covering 6.1%. This specimen consisted of PBMCs, obtained before any cancer treatment. The receptors shown here come from a man between 40 and 70 years old with stage II lung adenocarcinoma.

The rearrangement links TRBV19 to TRBJ1-2; possibly TRBD1 for D (5 bases). The CDR3 covers 14 residues. Trimming cost V 5 bases and J 4 bases, with 14 bases left between them. Germline V gene sequence: CDR1 LNHDA, CDR2 SQIVND (reference sequence). Written as DNA, the CDR3 is TGTGCCAGTAGTCGGTGGGGCGCGAGCTATGGCTACACCTTC. Its protein is CASSRWGASYGYTF.

The genes are TRBV30 and TRBJ1-4; 8 nucleotides agree with TRBD1. CDR1 GTSNPN and CDR2 SVGIG come from the germline V gene (reference sequence). V lost 4 bases and J lost 4; bases outside the gene matches: 5. CDR3 size: 14 residues. The CDR3 loop reads CAWTGGFGNEKLFF. CDR3 coding DNA: TGTGCCTGGACAGGGGGCTTTGGTAATGAAAAACTGTTTTTT.

This clone was recorded only once. This chain connects TRBV4-2 to TRBJ2-7, with a tentative D call TRBD1 (5 bases). The V gene lost 0 bases and the J gene lost 1 base, with 13 bases spanning the gap. The CDR3 consists of 16 residues. Germline V CDR1 and CDR2: LGHNA, YNFKEQ. CDR3 residues: CASSQDRVAGSYEQYF. In nucleotides, the CDR3 is TGTGCCAGCAGCCAAGATCGCGTGGCAGGGTCCTACGAGCAGTACTTC.

The CDR3 protein is CASSLDRGIGGTQYF. DNA for the CDR3: TGTGCCAGCAGCTTGGACAGGGGAATAGGAGGGACCCAGTACTTC. V is TRBV11-1 and J is TRBJ2-5, with 9 bases identical to TRBD1. Germline values: CDR1 SGHAT, CDR2 FQDESV (reference sequence). This CDR3 contains 15 residues. V shed 3 bases and J 7 bases; nucleotides not matched to a gene: 9.

The V call is TRBV19, the J call TRBJ2-1; 9 nucleotides align to TRBD2. The CDR3 sequence is 18 residues long. Per the germline V gene, CDR1 is LNHDA and CDR2 is SQIVND (reference sequence). The V segment lost 8 bases and the J segment 6 bases; nucleotides outside the gene matches: 20. The CDR3 sequence is CASAVRGGLAGLRNEQFF. The CDR3 region has the DNA TGTGCCAGTGCCGTCCGCGGGGGGCTAGCGGGATTACGCAATGAGCAGTTCTTC.

This chain joins TRBV28 and TRBJ1-1, with 8 bases aligning to TRBD1. V was clipped by 0 bases and J by 2 bases; unmatched bases: 8. Germline V lookup: CDR1 MDHEN, CDR2 SYDVKM. CDR3 length equals 17 residues. The CDR3 protein is CASSLWAGGARNTEAFF. The DNA for the CDR3 is TGTGCCAGCAGTTTATGGGCAGGGGGCGCGCGAAACACTGAAGCTTTCTTT.

The J gene is TRBJ1-2, the V gene TRBV7-9; D may be TRBD1 (5 bases). Germline loops: CDR1 SEHNR, CDR2 FQNEAQ (reference sequence). CDR3 size: 17 residues. V lost 2 bases and J lost 3, with 19 bases in between. The CDR3 reads CASSLFPPRDGHYGYTF. As DNA, the CDR3 is TGTGCCAGCAGCTTATTTCCCCCAAGGGACGGACACTATGGCTACACCTTC.

The rearrangement uses TRBV5-6 and TRBJ1-4; 7 bases fit TRBD1. Germline V gene sequence: CDR1 SGHDT, CDR2 YYEEEE. V lost 3 bases, J lost 2 bases, and 4 bases stayed unmatched. The CDR3 extends over 15 amino acids. The CDR3 nucleotides read TGTGCCAGCAGCTCCGAACAGGGGACTAATGAAAAACTGTTTTTT. This translates into CASSSEQGTNEKLFF. The full variable domain, with the rest looked up from reference TRBV5-6 and TRBJ1-4, is DAGVTQSPTHLIKTRGQQVTLRCSPKSGHDTVSWYQQALGQGPQFIFQYYEEEERQRGNFPDRFSGHQFPNYSSELNVNALLLGDSALYLCASSSEQGTNEKLFFGSGTQLSVL.

V and J are TRBV5-8 and TRBJ2-5; 9 positions match TRBD2. The CDR3 length is 14 residues. J lost 5 bases, V lost 3 bases, and 5 bases had no gene match. The germline gives CDR1 SGHTS, CDR2 YDEGEE. The CDR3 here is CASSSESGRETQYF. The CDR3, as DNA: TGTGCCAGCAGCTCTGAAAGCGGGAGGGAGACCCAGTACTTC.

The rearrangement joins TRBV6-1 to TRBJ1-5, with D possibly TRBD1 on 5 matching bases. Per germline, CDR1 MNHNS and CDR2 SASEGT. The CDR3 has 16 amino acids. Trimming cost V 4 bases and J 0 bases, with 13 bases left between them. Here the CDR3 reads CASSASGIYSNQPQHF. The DNA for the CDR3 is TGTGCCAGCAGTGCTTCAGGGATTTATAGCAATCAGCCCCAGCATTTT.

V and J are TRBV4-3 and TRBJ2-1; weak D call: TRBD2 (6 bases). The CDR3 extends over 14 amino acids. Trimming cost V 1 base and J 9 bases, with 13 bases left between them. CDR1 LGHNA and CDR2 YSLEER come from the germline V gene. CDR3 sequence reads: CASSQVGSGVEQFF. The CDR3 nucleotides are TGCGCCAGCAGCCAAGTCGGATCGGGGGTTGAGCAGTTCTTC.

The chain uses TRBV30 and TRBJ2-1; 10 bases are shared with TRBD2. V lost 2 bases and J lost 12; bases outside the gene matches: 7. CDR1 and CDR2 (germline): GTSNPN, SVGIG (reference sequence). The CDR3 is 13 amino acids. As DNA, the CDR3 is TGTGCCTGGAGTCCAGATAGCGGGAGGCGGCAGTTCTTC. Its translation: CAWSPDSGRRQFF. Full variable domain (remainder filled in from reference TRBV30 and TRBJ2-1): SQTIHQWPATLVQPVGSPLSLECTVEGTSNPNLYWYRQAAGRGLQLLFYSVGIGQISSEVPQNLSASRPQDRQFILSSKKLLLSDSGFYLCAWSPDSGRRQFFGPGTRLTVL.

V and J are TRBV6-1 and TRBJ2-7, with TRBD1 as a possible D gene (5 bases). This CDR3 is built from 16 residues. V lost 2 bases and J 5 bases, leaving 19 bases between the germline ends. CDR1 is MNHNS and CDR2 is SASEGT in the germline V gene. The CDR3 protein is CASSESVGQGGDEQYF. CDR3 nucleotides: TGTGCCAGCAGTGAATCGGTTGGGCAGGGTGGAGACGAGCAGTACTTC.

The V call is TRBV2, the J call TRBJ2-1; 8 nucleotides match TRBD2. Losses at the gene ends were 3 bases for V and 5 bases for J; bases not matched to a gene: 3. The CDR3 is 14 residues long. Per germline, CDR1 SNHLY and CDR2 FYNNEI. The CDR3: CASSDSRGDNEQFF. The CDR3 DNA is TGTGCCAGCAGTGATTCGCGGGGGGACAATGAGCAGTTCTTC.

The chain has TRBV7-2 and TRBJ2-4, with TRBD2 as a possible D gene (6 bases). Trimming left V 4 bases short and J 2 bases short, with 9 bases between. This CDR3 comprises 14 residues. Germline-derived CDR1 and CDR2 are SGHTA and FQGNSA. The DNA of the CDR3 is TGTGCCAGCAGCTCGGGACTCTCCAAAAACATTCAGTACTTC. Residues: CASSSGLSKNIQYF.